Listed below are T cell receptor beta chains from one sample, sequenced in a study of T-cell reconstitution after alpha-beta-depleted transplantation in children. TCRdb redid the calling of the PCR reads with MiXCR, one entry per CDR3 protein. Found here are 100,000 to 130,000 distinct CDR3 sequences, 5.5% to 7% of them singletons; the top ten hold roughly 23%. The material was PBMCs, mostly from graft donor cells, obtained 360 days after TCRalphabeta/CD19-depleted stem cell transplant. Source of these receptors: a male patient aged 2 to 10 who had a stem cell transplant for acute lymphoblastic leukemia, so the T cells may come from the graft donor. Each CDR3 is given with its conserved first and last residue. Fields, in order: J gene, clone size, D gene, V gene, CDR3 DNA, CDR3 protein. D genes are given only for firm matches. The size entry is marked missing in some rows and otherwise reads once, few, many or a size class.

TRBJ2-1 | many | . | TRBV27 | TGTGCCAGCAGTTTATGGGGTGAGCAGTTCTTC | CASSLWGEQFF
TRBJ2-7 | many | . | TRBV5-1 | TGCGCCAGCAGCTTGTTTAGAGGGGCCTACGAGCAGTACTTC | CASSLFRGAYEQYF
TRBJ2-7 | . | . | TRBV11-2 | TGTGCCAGCAGCCTATGGGGGGCGGTGAATAACGAGCAGTACTTC | CASSLWGAVNNEQYF
TRBJ2-3 | few | . | TRBV4-3 | TGCGCCAGCAGCCCCCGTGCTAGTACTGGGGGAGATACGCAGTATTTT | CASSPRASTGGDTQYF
TRBJ2-7 | . | TRBD1 | TRBV23-1 | TGCGCCAGCAGTCAATCCGTTAAGGGGACAGGCTCCTACGAGCAGTACTTC | CASSQSVKGTGSYEQYF
TRBJ2-7 | many | TRBD1 | TRBV27 | TGTGCCAGCAGTTTAACCCGGGACAGGGCTGTCGAGCAGTACTTC | CASSLTRDRAVEQYF
TRBJ1-2 | . | . | TRBV7-9 | TGTGCCAGCGGCGAGGAGGGGAGGGGCTACACCTTC | CASGEEGRGYTF
TRBJ1-5 | . | . | TRBV20-1 | TGCAGTGCCGTCGACGACCAGCCCCAGCATTTT | CSAVDDQPQHF
TRBJ2-7 | . | TRBD1 | TRBV11-1 | TGTGCCAGCAGCTCCGCCACCATTTACAGGGGACGTTTCTCCTACGAGCAGTACTTC | CASSSATIYRGRFSYEQYF
TRBJ1-2 | many | TRBD1 | TRBV3-1 | TGTGCCAGCAGCCCCGGGACAGGGGGGTATGGCTACACCTTC | CASSPGTGGYGYTF
TRBJ2-5 | few | . | TRBV20-1 | TGCAGTGCTGGCCAGACAGGCGGTGGGAAGACCCAGTACTTC | CSAGQTGGGKTQYF
TRBJ2-7 | . | TRBD1 | TRBV27 | TGTGCCAGCAAGATCCCGGGACAGGGTCACGAGCAGTACTTC | CASKIPGQGHEQYF
TRBJ1-2 | many | . | TRBV14 | TGTGCCAGCAGCCGATTGGAACGTGATAGGGACACCCACTATGGCTACACCTTC | CASSRLERDRDTHYGYTF
TRBJ1-1 | many | . | TRBV7-9 | TGTGCCAGCAGCACGCAGACACCTAACACTGAAGCTTTCTTT | CASSTQTPNTEAFF
TRBJ2-1 | many | . | TRBV4-3 | TGCGCCAGCAGCCAAGCCTTCAAAGGGGCCAATGAGCAGTTCTTC | CASSQAFKGANEQFF
TRBJ2-7 | many | . | TRBV7-2 | TGTGCCAGCAGCTGGGGGGACGGGACCTACGAGCAGTACTTC | CASSWGDGTYEQYF
TRBJ2-7 | . | TRBD1 | TRBV27 | TGTGCCAGCAGCTATAACCCGACAGGGCTAGGCGAGCAGTACTTC | CASSYNPTGLGEQYF
TRBJ2-7 | few | . | TRBV19 | TGTGCCAGTAGTATAGATCGGACGGGCGAGCAGTACTTC | CASSIDRTGEQYF
TRBJ2-2 | . | . | TRBV4-2 | TGTGCCAGCAGCCCGGGATCGAACACCGGGGAGCTGTTTTTT | CASSPGSNTGELFF
TRBJ2-1 | many | TRBD2 | TRBV12-3/TRBV12-4 | TGTGCCAGCAGTCTAGCGGGGGGCTACAATGAGCAGTTCTTC | CASSLAGGYNEQFF
TRBJ2-1 | many | TRBD1 | TRBV27 | TGTGCCAGCACCGGGACAGGTGTGGCCTACAATGAGCAGTTCTTC | CASTGTGVAYNEQFF
TRBJ1-2 | many | TRBD1 | TRBV6-1 | TGTGCCAGCAGTGTAGGACAGGGGTATGGCTACACCTTC | CASSVGQGYGYTF
TRBJ2-3 | many | TRBD1 | TRBV7-9 | TGTGCCAGCAGCTTAGGCCGAGGCAGGGGGAAGGATACGCAGTATTTT | CASSLGRGRGKDTQYF
TRBJ2-3 | many | TRBD1 | TRBV10-3 | TGTGCCATCAGGGAGACAGGGTTTAGCACAGATACGCAGTATTTT | CAIRETGFSTDTQYF
TRBJ1-6 | . | . | TRBV5-1 | TGCGCCAGCAGCTTAGGGTCATACCACTCGAGGTATAATTCACCCCTCCACTTT | CASSLGSYHSRYNSPLHF
TRBJ2-1 | many | . | TRBV12-3/TRBV12-4 | TGTGCCAGCAGTTTAATGCGCTACAATGAGCAGTTCTTC | CASSLMRYNEQFF
TRBJ2-1 | many | TRBD2 | TRBV20-1 | TGCAGTGCTAGCCTTTTACTAGCGGGGCTAGGGAATGAGCAGTTCTTC | CSASLLLAGLGNEQFF
TRBJ1-1 | . | . | TRBV5-6 | TGTGCCAGCAGCCTCAAGGCAGGTTTGAACACTGAAGCTTTCTTT | CASSLKAGLNTEAFF
TRBJ1-5 | few | . | TRBV6-6 | TGTGCCAGCAGTTATAGCGCGCCCGGCAATCAGCCCCAGCATTTT | CASSYSAPGNQPQHF
TRBJ2-1 | many | . | TRBV21-1 | TGTGCCAGCGCGGACAGGGCTGATGAGCAGTTCTTC | CASADRADEQFF
TRBJ2-7 | few | TRBD1 | TRBV6-5 | TGTGCCAGCAGTTACGATCCGGACAGGGGCGATACCTACGAGCAGTACTTC | CASSYDPDRGDTYEQYF
TRBJ2-5 | few | TRBD2 | TRBV14 | TGTGCCAGCAGCCCCCCGGGACTAGCGGGCCCAGAGACCCAGTACTTC | CASSPPGLAGPETQYF
TRBJ2-1 | many | TRBD2 | TRBV7-9 | TGTGCCAGCAGCTTTAAAGCGGGAGCCTACAATGAGCAGTTCTTC | CASSFKAGAYNEQFF
TRBJ2-1 | many | . | TRBV14 | TGTGCCAGCAGCCAAGAGTCCTACAATGAGCAGTTCTTC | CASSQESYNEQFF
TRBJ2-5 | many | TRBD2 | TRBV20-1 | TGCAGTGCGACTAGCGGACAAGAGACCCAGTACTTC | CSATSGQETQYF
TRBJ2-7 | . | . | TRBV6-1 | TGTGCCAGCAGGGGGGGTGAGGGCGTCGCCTACGAGCAGTACTTC | CASRGGEGVAYEQYF
TRBJ1-1 | many | . | TRBV12-3/TRBV12-4 | TGTGCCAGCAAGCATTACACTGAAGCTTTCTTT | CASKHYTEAFF
TRBJ2-3 | many | . | TRBV9 | TGTGCCAGCAGCGTCTCGAATGACCGCATGCAGTATTTT | CASSVSNDRMQYF
TRBJ2-3 | many | TRBD1 | TRBV7-2 | TGTGCCAGCAGCCCCTGGGACAGCAGCACAGATACGCAGTATTTT | CASSPWDSSTDTQYF
TRBJ2-7 | many | TRBD2 | TRBV7-6 | TGTGCCAGCAGCTCCGGACTAGGAGGAGTCTACGAGCAGTACTTC | CASSSGLGGVYEQYF